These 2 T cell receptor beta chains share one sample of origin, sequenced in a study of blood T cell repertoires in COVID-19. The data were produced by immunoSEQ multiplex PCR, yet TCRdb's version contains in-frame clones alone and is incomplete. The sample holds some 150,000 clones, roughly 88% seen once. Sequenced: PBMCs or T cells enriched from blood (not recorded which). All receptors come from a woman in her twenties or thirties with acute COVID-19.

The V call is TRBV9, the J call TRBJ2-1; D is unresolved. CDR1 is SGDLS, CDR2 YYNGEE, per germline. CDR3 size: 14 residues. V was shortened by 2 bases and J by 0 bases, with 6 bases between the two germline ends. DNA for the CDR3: TGTGCCAGCAGCGTGACGGGCTCCTACAATGAGCAGTTCTTC. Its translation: CASSVTGSYNEQFF.

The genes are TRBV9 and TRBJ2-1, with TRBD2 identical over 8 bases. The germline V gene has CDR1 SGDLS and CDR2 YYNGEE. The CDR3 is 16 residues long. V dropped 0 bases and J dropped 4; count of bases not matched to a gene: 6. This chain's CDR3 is CASSVGLAGFYNEQFF. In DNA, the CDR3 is TGTGCCAGCAGCGTAGGGCTAGCGGGTTTTTACAATGAGCAGTTCTTC.